This T cell receptor (beta chain) comes out of a study of CD8 T cells in ankylosing spondylitis. Study results and caveats: In peripheral blood, disease-linked CD8+ clones occurred at relatively low frequencies.

This CDR3 comprises 12 residues. V was pared by 6 bases and J by 11 bases, with 16 bases between. Germline V CDR1 and CDR2: LGHDT, YNNKEL (reference sequence). TCRdb re-called the 5' RACE reads with MiXCR, one entry per CDR3 protein. The table lists about 250,000 distinct CDR3 sequences, roughly a third of them singletons, with around 4% in the top ten. As regards this clonotype: Its antigen remains unknown.

This receptor was taken from a male donor with ankylosing spondylitis or in good health (not recorded which). Sample: blood, either unsorted or a sorted T cell fraction (not recorded which). The chain recombines TRBV3-1 with TRBJ1-1, with D maybe TRBD1 (5 bases). CDR3 in amino acids: CASSPGRGAAFF. CDR3 DNA: TGTGCCAGCAGTCCGGGTCGAGGGGCGGCTTTCTTT. The whole variable domain, filled in from reference TRBV3-1 and TRBJ1-1, reads DTAVSQTPKYLVTQMGNDKSIKCEQNLGHDTMYWYKQDSKKFLKIMFSYNNKELIINETVPNRFSPKSPDKAHLNLHINSLELGDSAVYFCASSPGRGAAFFGQGTRLTVV.